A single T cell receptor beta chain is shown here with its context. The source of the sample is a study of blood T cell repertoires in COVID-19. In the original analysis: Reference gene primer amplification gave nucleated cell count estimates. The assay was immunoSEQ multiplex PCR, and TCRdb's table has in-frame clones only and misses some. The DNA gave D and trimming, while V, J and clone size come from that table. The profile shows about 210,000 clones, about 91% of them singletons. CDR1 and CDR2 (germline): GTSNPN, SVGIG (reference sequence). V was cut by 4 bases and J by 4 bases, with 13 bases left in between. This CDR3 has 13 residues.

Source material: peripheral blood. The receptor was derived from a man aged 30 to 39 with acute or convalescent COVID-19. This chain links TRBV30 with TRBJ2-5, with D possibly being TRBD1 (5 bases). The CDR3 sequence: CAWKGVPGETQYF. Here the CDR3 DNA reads TGTGCCTGGAAAGGGGTACCAGGAGAGACCCAGTACTTC.